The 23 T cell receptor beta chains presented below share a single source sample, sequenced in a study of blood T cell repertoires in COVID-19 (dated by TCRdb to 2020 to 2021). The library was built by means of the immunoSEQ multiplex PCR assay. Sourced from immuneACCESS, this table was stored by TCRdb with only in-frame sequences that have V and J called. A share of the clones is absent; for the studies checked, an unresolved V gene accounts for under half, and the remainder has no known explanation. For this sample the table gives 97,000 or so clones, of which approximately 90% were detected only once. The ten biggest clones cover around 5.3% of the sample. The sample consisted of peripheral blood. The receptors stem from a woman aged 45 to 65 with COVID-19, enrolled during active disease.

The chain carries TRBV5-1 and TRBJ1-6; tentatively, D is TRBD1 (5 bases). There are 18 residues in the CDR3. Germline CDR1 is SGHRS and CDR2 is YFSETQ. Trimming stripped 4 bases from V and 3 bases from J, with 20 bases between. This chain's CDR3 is CASSPLGTRGVYNSPLHF. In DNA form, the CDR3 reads TGCGCCAGCAGCCCACTCGGAACGCGGGGGGTCTATAATTCACCCCTCCACTTT.

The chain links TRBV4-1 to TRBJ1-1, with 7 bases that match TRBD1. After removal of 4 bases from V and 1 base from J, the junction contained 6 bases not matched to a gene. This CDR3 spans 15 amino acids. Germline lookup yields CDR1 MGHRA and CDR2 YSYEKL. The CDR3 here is CASSPDRDRNTEAFF. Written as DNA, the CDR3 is TGCGCCAGCAGCCCAGACCGGGACAGGAACACTGAAGCTTTCTTT.

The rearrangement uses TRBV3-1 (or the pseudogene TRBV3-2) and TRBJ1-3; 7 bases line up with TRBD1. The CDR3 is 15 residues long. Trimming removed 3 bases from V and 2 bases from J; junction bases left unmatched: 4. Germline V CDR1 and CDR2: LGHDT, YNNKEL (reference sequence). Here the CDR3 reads CASSQVDRAGNTIYF. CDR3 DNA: TGTGCCAGCAGCCAGGTAGACAGGGCTGGAAACACCATATATTTT.

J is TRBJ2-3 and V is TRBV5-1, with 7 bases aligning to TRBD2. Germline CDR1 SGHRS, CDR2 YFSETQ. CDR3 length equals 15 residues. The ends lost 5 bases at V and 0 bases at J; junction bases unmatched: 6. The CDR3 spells CASSVGTTSTDTQYF. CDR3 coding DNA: TGCGCCAGCAGTGTTGGGACTACCAGCACAGATACGCAGTATTTT. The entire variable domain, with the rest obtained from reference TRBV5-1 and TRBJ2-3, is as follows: KAGVTQTPRYLIKTRGQQVTLSCSPISGHRSVSWYQQTPGQGLQFLFEYFSETQRNKGNFPGRFSGRQFSNSRSEMNVSTLELGDSALYLCASSVGTTSTDTQYFGPGTRLTVL.

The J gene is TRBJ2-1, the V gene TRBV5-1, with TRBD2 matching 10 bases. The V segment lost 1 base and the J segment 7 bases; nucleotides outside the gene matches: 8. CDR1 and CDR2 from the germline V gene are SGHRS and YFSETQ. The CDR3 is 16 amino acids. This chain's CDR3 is CASSLYTLAGVNEQFF. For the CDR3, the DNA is TGCGCCAGCAGCTTGTATACCCTAGCGGGGGTTAATGAGCAGTTCTTC.

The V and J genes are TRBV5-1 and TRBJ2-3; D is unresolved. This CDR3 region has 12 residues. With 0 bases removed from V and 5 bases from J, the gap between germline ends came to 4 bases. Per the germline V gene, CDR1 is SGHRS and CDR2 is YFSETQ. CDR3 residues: CASSLDLDTQYF. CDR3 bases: TGCGCCAGCAGCTTGGACTTAGATACGCAGTATTTT.

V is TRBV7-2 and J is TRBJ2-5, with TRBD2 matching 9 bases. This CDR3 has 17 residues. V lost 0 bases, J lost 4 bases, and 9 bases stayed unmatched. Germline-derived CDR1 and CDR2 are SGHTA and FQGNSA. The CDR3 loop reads CASSLAPPASGVETQYF. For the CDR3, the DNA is TGTGCCAGCAGCTTAGCTCCGCCGGCTAGCGGGGTAGAGACCCAGTACTTC.

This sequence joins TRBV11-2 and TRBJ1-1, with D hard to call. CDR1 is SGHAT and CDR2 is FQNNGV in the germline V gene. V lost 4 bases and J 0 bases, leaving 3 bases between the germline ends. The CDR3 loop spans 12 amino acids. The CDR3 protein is CASSSMNTEAFF. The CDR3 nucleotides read TGTGCCAGCAGCTCAATGAACACTGAAGCTTTCTTT. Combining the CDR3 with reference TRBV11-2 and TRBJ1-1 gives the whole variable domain EAGVAQSPRYKIIEKRQSVAFWCNPISGHATLYWYQQILGQGPKLLIQFQNNGVVDDSQLPKDRFSAERLKGVDSTLKIQPAKLEDSAVYLCASSSMNTEAFFGQGTRLTVV.

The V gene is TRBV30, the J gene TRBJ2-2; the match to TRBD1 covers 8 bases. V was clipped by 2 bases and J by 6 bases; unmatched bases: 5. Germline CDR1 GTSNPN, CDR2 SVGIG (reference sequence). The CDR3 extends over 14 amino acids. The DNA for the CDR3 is TGTGCCTGGAGTAGGACAGGGTTGTCCGGGGAGCTGTTTTTT. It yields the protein CAWSRTGLSGELFF.

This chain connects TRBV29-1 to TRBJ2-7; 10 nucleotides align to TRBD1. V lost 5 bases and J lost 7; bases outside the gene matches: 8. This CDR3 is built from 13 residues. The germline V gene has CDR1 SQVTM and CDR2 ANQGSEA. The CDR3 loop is CSVRTGGNREQYF. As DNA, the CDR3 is TGCAGCGTTCGGACAGGGGGGAATAGGGAGCAGTACTTC.

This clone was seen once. The CDR3 loop reads CASSLGENSPLHF. The CDR3 DNA sequence: TGTGCCAGCAGCTTGGGCGAAAATTCACCCCTCCACTTT. The chain links TRBV5-4 to TRBJ1-6; D is unresolved. This CDR3 region has 13 residues. V shed 0 bases and J shed 7 bases, with 5 bases lying between them. Germline V gene data show CDR1 as SGHNT and CDR2 as YYREEE (reference sequence).

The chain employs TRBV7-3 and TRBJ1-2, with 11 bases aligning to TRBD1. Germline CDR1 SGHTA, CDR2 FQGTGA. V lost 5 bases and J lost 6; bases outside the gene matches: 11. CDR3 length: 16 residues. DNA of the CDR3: TGTGCCAGCAGCAAATACGGGACAGGGGGAACGGATGGCTACACCTTC. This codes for CASSKYGTGGTDGYTF. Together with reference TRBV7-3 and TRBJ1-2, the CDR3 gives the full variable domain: GAGVSQTPSNKVTEKGKYVELRCDPISGHTALYWYRQSLGQGPEFLIYFQGTGAADDSGLPNDRFFAVRPEGSVSTLKIQRTERGDSAVYLCASSKYGTGGTDGYTFGSGTRLTVV.

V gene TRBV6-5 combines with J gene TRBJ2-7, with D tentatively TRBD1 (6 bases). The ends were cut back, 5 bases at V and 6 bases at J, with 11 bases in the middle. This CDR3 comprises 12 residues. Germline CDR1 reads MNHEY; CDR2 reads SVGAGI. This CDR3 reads CASSTQGFEQYF. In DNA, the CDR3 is TGTGCCAGCAGTACACAGGGCTTCGAGCAGTACTTC.

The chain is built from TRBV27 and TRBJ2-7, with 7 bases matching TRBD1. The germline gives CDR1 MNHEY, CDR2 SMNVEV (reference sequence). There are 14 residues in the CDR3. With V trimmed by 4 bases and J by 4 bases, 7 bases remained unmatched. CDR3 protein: CASSSRTGGYEQYF. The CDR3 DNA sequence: TGTGCCAGCAGTTCCCGGACAGGTGGTTACGAGCAGTACTTC.

The CDR3 bases are TGTGCCAGCAGTATCCGACAGGGGAATGAGCAGTTCTTC. Translating it yields CASSIRQGNEQFF. The chain joins TRBV27 to TRBJ2-1; 8 positions agree with TRBD1. This CDR3 region has 13 residues. The germline CDR1 and CDR2 sequences are MNHEY and SMNVEV (reference sequence). V lost 5 bases to trimming and J lost 7 bases; unmatched junction nucleotides: 4.

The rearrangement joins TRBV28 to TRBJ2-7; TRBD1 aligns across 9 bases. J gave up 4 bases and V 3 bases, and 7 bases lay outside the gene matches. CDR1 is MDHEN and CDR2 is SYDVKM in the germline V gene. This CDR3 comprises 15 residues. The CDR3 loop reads CASSFARTGVYEQYF. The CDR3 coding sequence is TGTGCCAGCAGTTTCGCTCGGACAGGGGTATACGAGCAGTACTTC.

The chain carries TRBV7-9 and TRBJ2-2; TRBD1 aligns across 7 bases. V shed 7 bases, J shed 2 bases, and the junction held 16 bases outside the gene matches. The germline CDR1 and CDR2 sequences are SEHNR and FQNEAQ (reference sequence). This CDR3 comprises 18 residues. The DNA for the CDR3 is TGTGCCAGCAAAATCGTGATGGGACAGCGAGTCAACACCGGGGAGCTGTTTTTT. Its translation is CASKIVMGQRVNTGELFF. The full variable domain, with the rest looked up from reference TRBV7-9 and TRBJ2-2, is DTGVSQNPRHKITKRGQNVTFRCDPISEHNRLYWYRQTLGQGPEFLTYFQNEAQLEKSRLLSDRFSAERPKGSFSTLEIQRTEQGDSAMYLCASKIVMGQRVNTGELFFGEGSRLTVL.

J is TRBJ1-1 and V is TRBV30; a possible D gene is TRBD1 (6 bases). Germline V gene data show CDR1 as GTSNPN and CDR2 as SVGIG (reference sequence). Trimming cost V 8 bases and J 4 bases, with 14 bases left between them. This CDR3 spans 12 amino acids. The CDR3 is CAGIGGGTEAFF. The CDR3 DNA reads TGTGCCGGGATAGGGGGGGGCACTGAAGCTTTCTTT.

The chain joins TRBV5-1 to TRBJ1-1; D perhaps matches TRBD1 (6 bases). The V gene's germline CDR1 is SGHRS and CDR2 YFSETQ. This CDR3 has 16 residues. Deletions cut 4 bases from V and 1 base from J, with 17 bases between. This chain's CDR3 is CASSPTVAGENTEAFF. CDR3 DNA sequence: TGCGCCAGCAGCCCAACGGTGGCAGGGGAGAACACTGAAGCTTTCTTT.

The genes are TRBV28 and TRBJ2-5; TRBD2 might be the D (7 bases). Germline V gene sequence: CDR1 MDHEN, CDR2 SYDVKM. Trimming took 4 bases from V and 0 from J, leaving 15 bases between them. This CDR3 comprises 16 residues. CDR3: CASSSTGGGYQETQYF. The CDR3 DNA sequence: TGTGCCAGCAGTTCAACGGGGGGCGGGTACCAAGAGACCCAGTACTTC.

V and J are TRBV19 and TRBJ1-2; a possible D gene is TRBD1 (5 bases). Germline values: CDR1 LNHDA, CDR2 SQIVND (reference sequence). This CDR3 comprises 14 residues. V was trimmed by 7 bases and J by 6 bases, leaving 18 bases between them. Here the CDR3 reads CASNLAGQEDGYTF. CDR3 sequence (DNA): TGTGCCAGTAATCTTGCAGGGCAGGAAGATGGCTACACCTTC.

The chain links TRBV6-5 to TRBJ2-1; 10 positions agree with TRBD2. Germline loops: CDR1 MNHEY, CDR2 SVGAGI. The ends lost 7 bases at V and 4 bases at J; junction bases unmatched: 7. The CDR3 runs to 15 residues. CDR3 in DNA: TGTGCCAGCAAACTAAGCGGGGGGGGATACAATGAGCAGTTCTTC. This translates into CASKLSGGGYNEQFF.

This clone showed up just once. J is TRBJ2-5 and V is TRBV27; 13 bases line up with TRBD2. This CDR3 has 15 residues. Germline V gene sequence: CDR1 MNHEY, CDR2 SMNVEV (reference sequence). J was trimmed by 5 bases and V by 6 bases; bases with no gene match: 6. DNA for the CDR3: TGTGCCAGCAGGGGTGGGACTAGCGGGGTGGAGACCCAGTACTTC. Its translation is CASRGGTSGVETQYF.